The entry below describes one T cell receptor (beta chain). Some clones are missing from TCRdb's copy, which holds only in-frame ones; the method was immunoSEQ multiplex PCR. In the table there are some 15,000 clones, 90% to 95% of which are singletons. Germline V gene data show CDR1 as MNHNS and CDR2 as SASEGT. The CDR3 contains 15 residues. Unmatched junction bases numbered 6, after V lost 3 bases and J lost 4 bases. This specimen belongs to a study of graft-versus-host responses after intestinal transplantation. Sequencing used PBMCs, obtained 9 days after transplant. The V call is TRBV6-1, the J call TRBJ1-5; 7 bases match TRBD1. The sequence was obtained from a human patient who received an intestinal transplant, so some T cells may come from the graft donor. The CDR3 loop reads CASSDWDSANQPQHF. In DNA form, the CDR3 reads TGTGCCAGCAGTGACTGGGACAGCGCGAATCAGCCCCAGCATTTT.